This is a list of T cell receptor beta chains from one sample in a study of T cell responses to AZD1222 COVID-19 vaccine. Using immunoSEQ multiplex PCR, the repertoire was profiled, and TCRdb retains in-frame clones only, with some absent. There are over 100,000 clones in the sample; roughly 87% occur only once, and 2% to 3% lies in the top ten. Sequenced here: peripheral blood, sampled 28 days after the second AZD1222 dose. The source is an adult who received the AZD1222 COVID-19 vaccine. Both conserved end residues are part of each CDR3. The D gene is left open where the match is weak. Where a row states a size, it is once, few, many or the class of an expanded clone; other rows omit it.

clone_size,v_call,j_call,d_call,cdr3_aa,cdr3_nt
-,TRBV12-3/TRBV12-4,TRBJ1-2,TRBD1,CASRGTDYGYTF,TGTGCCAGCAGGGGGACAGACTATGGCTACACCTTC
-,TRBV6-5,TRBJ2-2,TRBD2,CASSFARGEAGELFF,TGTGCCAGCAGTTTCGCCCGGGGGGAGGCCGGGGAGCTGTTTTTT
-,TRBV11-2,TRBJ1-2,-,CASSLEFQGNFYGYTF,TGTGCCAGCAGCTTAGAGTTTCAGGGTAACTTCTATGGCTACACCTTC
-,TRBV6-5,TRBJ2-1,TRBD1,CASTGGAYNEQFF,TGTGCCAGCACAGGGGGTGCCTACAATGAGCAGTTCTTC
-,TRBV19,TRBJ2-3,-,CASSLSTDTQYF,TGTGCCAGTAGCCTAAGCACAGATACGCAGTATTTT
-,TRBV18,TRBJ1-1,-,CASSRGREHEAFF,TGTGCCAGCTCACGAGGGAGGGAGCATGAAGCTTTCTTT
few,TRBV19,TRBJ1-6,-,CASSSTWLSSPLHF,TGTGCCAGTAGTAGCACATGGTTAAGTTCACCCCTCCACTTT
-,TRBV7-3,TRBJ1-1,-,CASSLNTGRAFF,TGTGCCAGCAGCTTAAATACAGGGCGGGCTTTCTTT
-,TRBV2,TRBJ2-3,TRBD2,CAGKKTSGGTGETQYF,TGTGCCGGGAAGAAAACTAGCGGGGGGACAGGGGAAACGCAGTATTTT
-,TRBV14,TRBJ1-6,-,CASSQGSRYSPLHF,TGTGCCAGCAGCCAAGGCAGCAGGTATTCACCCCTCCACTTT
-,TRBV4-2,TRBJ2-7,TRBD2,CASSQGLAGGYEQYF,TGTGCCAGCAGCCAGGGACTAGCGGGGGGCTACGAGCAGTACTTC
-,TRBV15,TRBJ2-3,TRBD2,CATSRDRTAGGTDTQYF,TGTGCCACCAGCAGAGATCGGACGGCGGGGGGCACAGATACGCAGTATTTT
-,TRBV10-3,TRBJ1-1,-,CAISDRVNTEAFF,TGTGCCATCAGTGACAGGGTGAACACTGAAGCTTTCTTT
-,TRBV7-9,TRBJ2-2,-,CASSFQGTGELFF,TGTGCCAGCAGCTTCCAAGGCACCGGGGAGCTGTTTTTT
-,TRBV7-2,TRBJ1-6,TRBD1,CASSLAPTGGSSPLHF,TGTGCCAGCAGCTTAGCGCCCACAGGGGGCAGTTCACCCCTCCACTTT
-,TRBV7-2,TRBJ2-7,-,CASSPTDPSYEQYF,TGTGCCAGCAGCCCTACGGACCCCTCCTACGAGCAGTACTTC
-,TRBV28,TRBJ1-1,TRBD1,CASRQQGGFAEAFF,TGTGCCAGCAGACAGCAGGGGGGTTTCGCTGAAGCTTTCTTT
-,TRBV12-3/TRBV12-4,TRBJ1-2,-,CASSRTRWGYTF,TGTGCCAGCAGCCGAACCCGCTGGGGCTACACCTTC
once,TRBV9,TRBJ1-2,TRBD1,CASSVTGGNYGYTF,TGTGCCAGCAGCGTAACAGGGGGAAACTATGGCTACACCTTC
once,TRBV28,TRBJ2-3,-,CASSLRAYTQYF,TGTGCCAGCAGCTTGCGAGCCTATACGCAGTATTTT
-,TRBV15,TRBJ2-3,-,CATSREAVDTQYF,TGTGCCACCAGCAGAGAGGCTGTGGATACGCAGTATTTT
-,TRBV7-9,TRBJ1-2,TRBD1,CASSLPGGNYGYTF,TGTGCCAGCAGCTTACCAGGGGGCAACTATGGCTACACCTTC
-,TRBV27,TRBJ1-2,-,CASSPGGRLNYGYTF,TGTGCCAGCAGCCCAGGTGGGCGGCTAAACTATGGCTACACCTTC
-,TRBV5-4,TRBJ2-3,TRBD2,CASSSGLGGTDTQYF,TGTGCCAGCAGCTCGGGACTAGGTGGCACAGATACGCAGTATTTT
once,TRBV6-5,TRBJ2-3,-,CASSNDRDTQYF,TGTGCCAGCAGCAACGACAGGGATACGCAGTATTTT
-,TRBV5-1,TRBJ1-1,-,CASSLVTSQGTEAFF,TGCGCCAGCAGCTTGGTTACTTCACAGGGTACTGAAGCTTTCTTT
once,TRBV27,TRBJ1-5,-,CASSPRDTGQPQHF,TGTGCCAGCAGCCCCCGGGACACCGGCCAGCCCCAGCATTTT
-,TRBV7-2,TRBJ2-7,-,CASSLDRAVNEQYF,TGTGCCAGCAGCTTAGACAGGGCGGTCAACGAGCAGTACTTC
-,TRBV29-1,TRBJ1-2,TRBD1,CSVERGQGHYGYTF,TGCAGCGTTGAACGAGGACAGGGCCACTATGGCTACACCTTC
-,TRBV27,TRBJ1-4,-,CASSPNRNEKLFF,TGTGCCAGCAGCCCAAACAGAAATGAAAAACTGTTTTTT
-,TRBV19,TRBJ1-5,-,CASSKGPPNQPQHF,TGTGCCAGTAGTAAGGGCCCTCCCAATCAGCCCCAGCATTTT
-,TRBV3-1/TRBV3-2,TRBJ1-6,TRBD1,CASSQVAGGSSPLHF,TGTGCCAGCAGCCAAGTCGCAGGGGGAAGTTCACCCCTCCACTTT
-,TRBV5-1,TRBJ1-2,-,CASSLSWLANYGYTF,TGCGCCAGCAGCTTGTCGTGGCTTGCTAACTATGGCTACACCTTC
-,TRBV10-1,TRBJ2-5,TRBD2,CANPKTGTSGLPAQYF,TGCGCCAACCCGAAAACCGGGACTAGCGGTCTCCCGGCCCAGTACTTC
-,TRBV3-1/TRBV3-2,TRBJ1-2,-,CASIKLCDNYGYTF,TGTGCCAGCATAAAGCTATGCGATAACTATGGCTACACCTTC
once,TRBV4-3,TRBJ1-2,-,CASSPGPSRYGYTF,TGCGCCAGCAGCCCGGGACCCTCCAGGTATGGCTACACCTTC
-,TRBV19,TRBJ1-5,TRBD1,CATTRQGRGNQPQHF,TGTGCCACCACGAGACAGGGGAGAGGCAATCAGCCCCAGCATTTT
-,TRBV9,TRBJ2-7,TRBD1,CASSTSRGQGIYEQYF,TGTGCCAGCAGCACGTCCCGGGGACAGGGGATATACGAGCAGTACTTC
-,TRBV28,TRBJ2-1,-,CASRSRHPGDNEQFF,TGTGCCAGCAGGTCTCGACACCCCGGGGACAATGAGCAGTTCTTC
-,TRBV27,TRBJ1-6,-,CASRSLRPSSYNSPLHF,TGTGCCAGCAGATCTCTCAGGCCTTCCTCCTATAATTCACCCCTCCACTTT
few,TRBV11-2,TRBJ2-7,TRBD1,CASSGDRGNEQYF,TGTGCCAGCAGCGGAGACAGGGGCAACGAGCAGTACTTC
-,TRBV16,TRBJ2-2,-,CASSTSPKNTGELFF,TGTGCCAGCAGCACCTCACCGAAGAACACCGGGGAGCTGTTTTTT
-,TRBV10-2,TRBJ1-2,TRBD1,CASSGTGDYGYTF,TGCGCCAGCAGTGGGACAGGGGACTATGGCTACACCTTC
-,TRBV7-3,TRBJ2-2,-,CASSPGVQGTGELFF,TGTGCCAGCAGCCCCGGTGTCCAGGGGACCGGGGAGCTGTTTTTT
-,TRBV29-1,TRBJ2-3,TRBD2,CSVKGLAGGSTDTQYF,TGCAGCGTCAAGGGGCTAGCGGGGGGCAGCACAGATACGCAGTATTTT
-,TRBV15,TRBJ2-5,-,CATSRGGGEETQYF,TGTGCCACCAGCAGAGGAGGGGGGGAAGAGACCCAGTACTTC
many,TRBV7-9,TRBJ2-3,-,CASSLNLDTQYF,TGTGCCAGCAGCTTAAATCTGGATACGCAGTATTTT
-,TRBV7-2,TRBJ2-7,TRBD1,CASSRTGTGNTEQYF,TGTGCCAGCAGCCGGACCGGGACAGGGAATACAGAGCAGTACTTC
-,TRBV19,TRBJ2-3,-,CASSMEDTQYF,TGTGCCAGTAGTATGGAGGATACGCAGTATTTT
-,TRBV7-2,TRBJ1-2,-,CASSLVGSYVYTF,TGTGCCAGCAGCTTAGTTGGGTCCTATGTCTACACCTTC
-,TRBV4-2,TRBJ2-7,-,CASSVGYGSYEQYF,TGTGCCAGCAGCGTGGGTTATGGTTCCTACGAGCAGTACTTC
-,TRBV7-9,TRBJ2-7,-,CASSLAGFGYEQYF,TGTGCCAGCAGCTTAGCCGGGTTCGGGTACGAGCAGTACTTC
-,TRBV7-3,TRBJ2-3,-,CASSQGYRAPQYF,TGTGCCAGCAGCCAAGGTTACCGGGCTCCGCAGTATTTT
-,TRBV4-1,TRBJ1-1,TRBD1,CASSQDLGTGFAAFF,TGCGCCAGCAGCCAAGATCTCGGGACAGGCTTCGCCGCTTTCTTT
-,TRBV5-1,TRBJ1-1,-,CATSLVGVNTEAFF,TGCGCCACCTCGTTGGTGGGGGTGAACACTGAAGCTTTCTTT
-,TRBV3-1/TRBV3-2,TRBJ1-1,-,CASSTHTGRGRNTEAFF,TGTGCCAGCAGCACACATACTGGGAGGGGGAGAAACACTGAAGCTTTCTTT
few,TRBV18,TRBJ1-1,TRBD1,CASSQDRGWAEAFF,TGTGCCAGCTCACAGGACAGGGGCTGGGCTGAAGCTTTCTTT